These 5 T cell receptor beta chains were sequenced from one sample in a study of shared clonotypes between healthy human individuals. TCRdb keeps only in-frame clones here, not all; method: immunoSEQ multiplex PCR. The sample records about 1.1 million clones, 60% to 85% being singletons. Material: memory CD4+ T cells from PBMCs. The sample's subset: CD45RA-negative fraction. The receptors shown here come from a man aged 18-30 years in good health. Some clones in this sample may be carry-over from other donors' samples.

The rearrangement uses TRBV30 and TRBJ1-4; D is unresolved. Germline V lookup: CDR1 GTSNPN, CDR2 SVGIG (reference sequence). The CDR3 contains 14 residues. Between the trimmed V and J ends, which lost 0 bases and 8 bases, there was a span of 13 bases. The chain's CDR3 is CAWSVLGVREKLFF. In DNA form, the CDR3 reads TGTGCCTGGAGTGTACTCGGGGTGAGGGAAAAACTGTTTTTT.

V gene TRBV9 combines with J gene TRBJ2-3; D not resolved. V dropped 4 bases and J dropped 0 bases, with 12 bases sitting between them. This CDR3 region has 15 residues. The germline gives CDR1 SGDLS, CDR2 YYNGEE. The CDR3 DNA sequence: TGTGCCAGCAGCCGCACTACTCTGAGCACAGATACGCAGTATTTT. Protein sequence: CASSRTTLSTDTQYF.

This chain joins TRBV5-4 and TRBJ1-4, with a possible D match to TRBD1 (6 bases). Germline V gene sequence: CDR1 SGHNT, CDR2 YYREEE (reference sequence). Trimming stripped 4 bases from V and 6 bases from J, with 13 bases between. The CDR3 length is 14 residues. CDR3: CASSDGGLDEKLFF. CDR3 DNA sequence: TGTGCCAGCAGCGACGGGGGCTTAGATGAAAAACTGTTTTTT.

This sequence joins TRBV6-5 and TRBJ2-7; TRBD1 matches at 10 bases. The length of the CDR3 is 16 residues. The V segment lost 2 bases and the J segment 3 bases; nucleotides outside the gene matches: 7. Germline V CDR1 and CDR2: MNHEY, SVGAGI. CDR3 bases: TGTGCCAGCAGTTACCCGGACAGGGGGTTCATCTACGAGCAGTACTTC. Residues: CASSYPDRGFIYEQYF.

Comment on this clone: An end of the junction does not agree with germline; a read error may underlie this. This chain connects TRBV5-1 to TRBJ2-1; 10 bases are a match to TRBD1. This CDR3 spans 14 amino acids. Germline CDR1 SGHRS, CDR2 YFSETQ. The CDR3 loop reads CASSLFGTGETLLF. The CDR3 nucleotides read TGCGCCAGCAGCTTGTTCGGGACAGGGGAGACCCTTCTCTTC.